These 32 T cell receptor beta chains were sequenced from one sample in a study of OX40 agonist ivuxolimab in advanced cancers. Data came from immunoSEQ multiplex PCR; TCRdb stores just in-frame clones and leaves some out. This table has roughly 80,000 clones, around nine tenths appearing once. The specimen was CD4+ or CD8+ T cells sorted from blood, collected in a trial of the OX40 agonist ivuxolimab. Source of these receptors: an adult with an advanced solid tumor such as melanoma, head and neck, liver or kidney cancer.

The chain combines TRBV27 with TRBJ1-5, with no clear D. The CDR3 spans 14 residues. Germline assignment: CDR1 MNHEY and CDR2 SMNVEV (reference sequence). V was shortened by 4 bases and J by 4 bases, with 11 bases between the two germline ends. The CDR3 loop reads CASSSSVLNQPQHF. The CDR3 DNA is TGTGCCAGCAGTTCCTCGGTTCTTAATCAGCCCCAGCATTTT.

V is TRBV29-1 and J is TRBJ2-3, with TRBD2 as a possible D gene (5 bases). The CDR3 covers 14 residues. Germline CDR1 reads SQVTM; CDR2 reads ANQGSEA. Between the trimmed V and J ends, which lost 7 bases and 4 bases, there was a span of 18 bases. CDR3 residues: CSALRRIAADTQYF. The CDR3 DNA reads TGCAGCGCTCTAAGGAGGATAGCTGCAGATACGCAGTATTTT.

The gene calls are TRBV7-6 and TRBJ2-5, with D perhaps matching TRBD2 (5 bases). In germline, CDR1 is SGHVS, CDR2 FNYEAQ. The CDR3 contains 13 residues. Trimming cost V 6 bases and J 4 bases, with 12 bases left between them. The CDR3 nucleotides are TGTGCCAGCAGTCCCTCACGGGGAGAGACCCAGTACTTC. This codes for CASSPSRGETQYF.

The V call is TRBV5-1, the J call TRBJ2-3; no clear D gene. V was clipped by 0 bases and J by 0 bases, with 8 bases between them. Per the germline V gene, CDR1 is SGHRS and CDR2 is YFSETQ. The CDR3 is 15 amino acids. The CDR3 region has the DNA TGCGCCAGCAGCTTGGGACTCCCTAGCACAGATACGCAGTATTTT. Amino acid sequence: CASSLGLPSTDTQYF.

The rearrangement joins TRBV27 to TRBJ1-2, with D hard to call. Germline V gene lookup returns CDR1 MNHEY and CDR2 SMNVEV (reference sequence). The V gene lost 6 bases and the J gene lost 2 bases, with 7 bases spanning the gap. This CDR3 region has 12 residues. The CDR3 coding sequence is TGTGCCAGCAGGTCTGGGAACTATGGCTACACCTTC. It translates to CASRSGNYGYTF.

This chain connects TRBV7-2 to TRBJ1-4; D is unclear. Germline lookup yields CDR1 SGHTA and CDR2 FQGNSA. There are 13 residues in the CDR3. V lost 1 base, J lost 4 bases, and 4 bases lay in between. CDR3 nucleotides: TGTGCCAGCAGCTTAGTTGGTAATGAAAAACTGTTTTTT. Protein: CASSLVGNEKLFF.

The CDR3 protein is CASSPQLPVATNEKLFF. CDR3 coding DNA: TGTGCCAGCTCACCACAGCTACCGGTTGCAACTAATGAAAAACTGTTTTTT. The chain recombines TRBV18 with TRBJ1-4; the D is unclear. The CDR3 extends over 17 amino acids. The V end was cut by 1 base, the J end by 0 bases, with 12 bases between. The germline V gene has CDR1 KGHSH and CDR2 LQKENI.

The chain uses TRBV4-1 and TRBJ1-4, with 8 bases aligning to TRBD1. The J segment lost 7 bases and the V segment lost 4 bases, leaving 8 bases of the junction unmatched. CDR3 length: 15 residues. From germline, CDR1 is MGHRA and CDR2 YSYEKL. CDR3 region: CASSLEDRVSEKLFF. The CDR3 nucleotides are TGCGCCAGCAGCCTTGAGGACAGGGTCAGTGAAAAACTGTTTTTT.

The V and J genes are TRBV7-9 and TRBJ2-7; 7 bases map to TRBD2. V gave up 5 bases and J gave up 7 bases; unmatched junction bases: 11. The CDR3 is made up of 14 amino acids. The germline V gene has CDR1 SEHNR and CDR2 FQNEAQ (reference sequence). The CDR3 sequence: CASSPGGTTGEQYF. The CDR3 bases are TGTGCCAGCAGCCCCGGGGGGACGACGGGGGAGCAGTACTTC.

The J gene is TRBJ2-1, the V gene TRBV2; D uncertain. The CDR3 runs 13 residues. Germline V gives CDR1 SNHLY, CDR2 FYNNEI. V lost 7 bases and J 8 bases, leaving 15 bases between the germline ends. CDR3 nucleotide sequence: TGTGCCAGCACGGACCTAACCCCCCATGAGCAGTTCTTC. Amino acid sequence: CASTDLTPHEQFF.

V is TRBV5-1 and J is TRBJ1-1; 10 bases match TRBD1. Germline CDR1 reads SGHRS; CDR2 reads YFSETQ. Trimming removed 4 bases from V and 3 bases from J; junction bases left unmatched: 9. The CDR3 is 16 residues long. The CDR3, as DNA: TGCGCCAGCAGCCGGGGACAGGGGAGAGCGGACACTGAAGCTTTCTTT. Translated, it gives CASSRGQGRADTEAFF.

V is TRBV27 and J is TRBJ2-1, with D tentatively TRBD1 or TRBD2 (5 bases each). The CDR3 is made up of 14 amino acids. V dropped 9 bases and J dropped 7 bases, with 19 bases sitting between them. Per germline, CDR1 MNHEY and CDR2 SMNVEV (reference sequence). Here the CDR3 reads CASHPDSGPNEQFF. CDR3 in DNA: TGTGCCAGTCACCCCGACAGCGGTCCAAATGAGCAGTTCTTC.

The sample holds one count of this clone. This chain joins TRBV18 and TRBJ1-4, with D possibly being TRBD1 (6 bases). Per germline, CDR1 KGHSH and CDR2 LQKENI. The CDR3 length is 15 residues. V was clipped by 3 bases and J by 7 bases, with 15 bases between them. In nucleotides, the CDR3 is TGTGCCAGCTCACCCGTGAAGGGGGTGAGTGAAAAACTGTTTTTT. Translating gives CASSPVKGVSEKLFF.

This rearrangement joins TRBV25-1 to TRBJ1-1; a possible D gene is TRBD1 (6 bases). Germline V CDR1 and CDR2: MGHDK, SYGVNS. The CDR3 length is 14 residues. With 6 bases removed from V and 7 bases from J, the gap between germline ends came to 18 bases. The CDR3 DNA is TGTGCCAGCAGCAGGGGATTAGGTACCTTTGAAGCTTTCTTT. Translating gives CASSRGLGTFEAFF.

In its sample, this clone was seen a few times. The chain carries TRBV5-1 and TRBJ1-4; unclear D gene. The CDR3 is 11 residues long. CDR1 is SGHRS and CDR2 is YFSETQ in the germline V gene. Trimming took 1 base from V and 8 from J, leaving 3 bases between them. The CDR3 loop is CASSLKEKLFF. The CDR3 region has the DNA TGCGCCAGCAGCTTGAAGGAAAAACTGTTTTTT.

V is TRBV7-9 and J is TRBJ2-1; 11 bases align to TRBD2. V dropped 5 bases and J dropped 2; count of bases not matched to a gene: 11. From germline, CDR1 is SEHNR and CDR2 FQNEAQ (reference sequence). This CDR3 has 18 amino acids. This CDR3 reads CASSPGASGGRTYNEQFF. DNA of the CDR3: TGTGCCAGCAGCCCAGGGGCTAGCGGGGGGCGTACCTACAATGAGCAGTTCTTC.

This clone was seen more than once but under ten times. The genes are TRBV7-9 and TRBJ2-3; 14 positions agree with TRBD2. Germline V gene data show CDR1 as SEHNR and CDR2 as FQNEAQ (reference sequence). V was clipped by 5 bases and J by 3 bases; unmatched bases: 4. The CDR3 has 16 residues. The CDR3 DNA reads TGTGCCAGCAGCCTGACTAGCGGGAGGGTAACAGATACGCAGTATTTT. This sequence encodes CASSLTSGRVTDTQYF.

The chain joins TRBV6-1 to TRBJ2-3, with TRBD2 identical over 11 bases. The trim removed 4 bases at V and 4 bases at J, leaving 4 bases unmatched. The CDR3 extends over 15 amino acids. Looked up from germline, CDR1 is MNHNS and CDR2 is SASEGT. The DNA for the CDR3 is TGTGCCAGCAGTGGGGGGACTAGCGGCCCAGATACGCAGTATTTT. Translating it yields CASSGGTSGPDTQYF.

The gene calls are TRBV27 and TRBJ2-2, with 9 positions matching TRBD2. Germline V gene lookup returns CDR1 MNHEY and CDR2 SMNVEV (reference sequence). This CDR3 region has 18 residues. The trim removed 6 bases at V and 4 bases at J, leaving 15 bases unmatched. Here the CDR3 DNA reads TGTGCCAGCAGGCAGCTAGCGGGATCTCTCCAGGGCACCGGGGAGCTGTTTTTT. The encoded protein is CASRQLAGSLQGTGELFF.

This clone appeared a single time. The V gene is TRBV20-1, the J gene TRBJ1-3; D call uncertain. The CDR3 totals 11 residues. V was clipped by 5 bases and J by 6 bases, with 8 bases between them. Germline CDR1 DFQATT, CDR2 SNEGSKA (reference sequence). The CDR3 DNA reads TGCAGTGCTGAGAGACAAAACACCATATATTTT. It encodes CSAERQNTIYF.

The count of this clone is one. This chain uses TRBV6-1 with TRBJ1-1; D remains ambiguous. Germline V gene sequence: CDR1 MNHNS, CDR2 SASEGT. V was clipped by 0 bases and J by 3 bases, with 8 bases between them. This CDR3 region has 14 residues. The DNA of the CDR3 is TGTGCCAGCAGTGAAGCGCCGGGGTACACTGAAGCTTTCTTT. It translates to CASSEAPGYTEAFF.

The chain joins TRBV5-4 to TRBJ1-3; the D is unclear. Germline assignment: CDR1 SGHNT and CDR2 YYREEE (reference sequence). V gave up 0 bases and J gave up 8 bases, with 9 bases separating them. CDR3 size: 13 residues. The CDR3 region has the DNA TGTGCCAGCAGCTTGGACGGTGGGGACACCATATATTTT. This sequence encodes CASSLDGGDTIYF.

This clone appeared once. This chain links TRBV28 with TRBJ1-5; D ambiguous. The ends were cut back, 5 bases at V and 9 bases at J, with 11 bases in the middle. Germline assignment: CDR1 MDHEN and CDR2 SYDVKM. This CDR3 spans 12 amino acids. The chain's CDR3 is CASSPVPGPQHF. The CDR3 coding sequence is TGTGCCAGCAGTCCCGTCCCCGGGCCCCAGCATTTT. Full variable domain (missing parts from reference TRBV28 and TRBJ1-5): DVKVTQSSRYLVKRTGEKVFLECVQDMDHENMFWYRQDPGLGLRLIYFSYDVKMKEKGDIPEGYSVSREKKERFSLILESASTNQTSMYLCASSPVPGPQHFGDGTRLSIL.

The rearrangement uses TRBV6-6 and TRBJ2-3; either TRBD1 or TRBD2 may fit D (5 bases each). The CDR3 is made up of 13 amino acids. Trimming removed 6 bases at V and 6 bases at J, with 13 bases between. CDR1 and CDR2 from the germline V gene are MNHNY and SVGAGI (reference sequence). The CDR3 DNA sequence: TGTGCCAGCAGCCTTAGGGACGTGGATACGCAGTATTTT. It encodes CASSLRDVDTQYF.

The V gene is TRBV9, the J gene TRBJ2-7; 7 nucleotides align to TRBD2. J gave up 6 bases and V 0 bases, and 9 bases lay outside the gene matches. Per the germline V gene, CDR1 is SGDLS and CDR2 is YYNGEE. The CDR3 runs 15 residues. CDR3 sequence reads: CASSVVPGRDAEQYF. CDR3 sequence (DNA): TGTGCCAGCAGCGTAGTACCAGGGAGGGACGCCGAGCAGTACTTC.

V is TRBV28 and J is TRBJ1-5, with 11 positions matching TRBD1. The CDR3 contains 16 residues. In germline, CDR1 is MDHEN, CDR2 SYDVKM. J gave up 6 bases and V 5 bases, and 9 bases lay outside the gene matches. In nucleotides, the CDR3 is TGTGCCAGCAGTAGACCGGGACAGGGGGTCGGTCAGCCCCAGCATTTT. As protein: CASSRPGQGVGQPQHF.

The CDR3 reads CASGPGTGIGELFF. CDR3 sequence (DNA): TGTGCTAGTGGCCCCGGGACAGGGATCGGGGAGCTGTTTTTT. The gene calls are TRBV12-5 and TRBJ2-2, with 9 nucleotides matching TRBD1. Looked up from germline, CDR1 is LGHNT and CDR2 is FRNRAP. Losses at the gene ends were 6 bases for V and 7 bases for J; bases not matched to a gene: 6. The CDR3 has 14 residues.

This sequence joins TRBV19 and TRBJ1-1, with D unclear. V was shortened by 5 bases and J by 1 base, with 11 bases between the two germline ends. CDR1 and CDR2 (germline): LNHDA, SQIVND (reference sequence). CDR3 length: 14 amino acids. The CDR3 is CASSPREGNTEAFF. CDR3 in DNA: TGTGCCAGTAGTCCCCGAGAGGGGAACACTGAAGCTTTCTTT.

This chain joins TRBV9 and TRBJ1-2, with unresolved D. Germline V gene sequence: CDR1 SGDLS, CDR2 YYNGEE. V was cut by 2 bases and J by 4 bases, with 15 bases left in between. This CDR3 has 15 residues. DNA for the CDR3: TGTGCCAGCAGCGTCGGACTGGCAAACCTCTATGGCTACACCTTC. This sequence encodes CASSVGLANLYGYTF.

The chain joins TRBV28 to TRBJ1-2, with TRBD1 as a possible D gene (5 bases). CDR1 is MDHEN and CDR2 is SYDVKM in the germline V gene. CDR3 length: 15 amino acids. Trimming took off 8 bases at V and 7 bases at J, with 23 bases between the two ends. In nucleotides, the CDR3 is TGTGCCAGCTCAAGAAGGGACCTCACCCTAAGTGGCTACACCTTC. Translating gives CASSRRDLTLSGYTF.

This chain connects TRBV11-2 to TRBJ2-4; TRBD1 aligns across 7 bases. The germline CDR1 and CDR2 sequences are SGHAT and FQNNGV. The CDR3 length is 15 residues. The trim removed 5 bases at V and 3 bases at J, leaving 7 bases unmatched. The CDR3 here is CASSPGGFGKNIQYF. CDR3 nucleotide sequence: TGTGCCAGCAGCCCAGGGGGTTTCGGCAAAAACATTCAGTACTTC.

J is TRBJ2-3 and V is TRBV9; perhaps TRBD1 as D (6 bases). V lost 2 bases, J lost 3 bases, and 16 bases lay in between. CDR3 length equals 16 residues. Germline CDR1 reads SGDLS; CDR2 reads YYNGEE. The CDR3 is CASSVDSPRGTDTQYF. The CDR3 nucleotides read TGTGCCAGCAGCGTGGACAGTCCCCGAGGGACAGATACGCAGTATTTT.